The 20 T cell receptor beta chains presented below share a single source sample, sequenced in a study of cytomegalovirus exposure and HLA in healthy donors. PCR employed 60 Vbeta and 13 Jbeta primers. Clones were read by immunoSEQ multiplex PCR, and TCRdb kept only the in-frame ones, dropping some. This sample has tens of thousands of clones, with about two thirds found just once. Sequencing was carried out using PBMCs. Every receptor here comes from a woman in her forties in good health and CMV-seropositive.

V usage is TRBV15 and J usage is TRBJ2-1; 9 nucleotides match TRBD2. V was pared by 5 bases and J by 3 bases, with 8 bases of the junction left unmatched. Per the germline V gene, CDR1 is LNHNV and CDR2 is YYDKDF (reference sequence). CDR3 length equals 16 residues. The CDR3 reads CATSRTPAGGYNEQFF. CDR3 nucleotide sequence: TGTGCCACCAGCCGGACTCCAGCGGGGGGCTACAATGAGCAGTTCTTC.

The chain couples TRBV18 to TRBJ2-1; D gene ambiguous. V lost 3 bases and J lost 5, with 8 bases in between. This CDR3 has 13 amino acids. CDR1 is KGHSH and CDR2 is LQKENI in the germline V gene. The DNA for the CDR3 is TGTGCCAGCTCACCGCCTAGTAACAATGAGCAGTTCTTC. It encodes CASSPPSNNEQFF.

The genes are TRBV5-6 and TRBJ1-4; TRBD1 aligns across 7 bases. Germline trimming cut 4 bases from V and 8 bases from J; bases unmatched to any gene: 8. This CDR3 contains 14 residues. Germline V gives CDR1 SGHDT, CDR2 YYEEEE. CDR3 coding DNA: TGTGCCAGCAGCCTTACAGGGGTTAAGGAAAAACTGTTTTTT. Encoded protein: CASSLTGVKEKLFF.

This clone is a singleton in its sample. V and J are TRBV9 and TRBJ2-2; D is undetermined. CDR1 is SGDLS, CDR2 YYNGEE, per germline. Trimming took 0 bases from V and 9 from J, leaving 12 bases between them. This CDR3 region has 14 residues. The CDR3 DNA reads as TGTGCCAGCAGCGTAGGGCCCGACTCCCGGGAGCTGTTTTTT. This encodes CASSVGPDSRELFF.

The V gene is TRBV19, the J gene TRBJ2-7; 8 bases agree with TRBD1. The CDR3 runs 14 residues. The germline gives CDR1 LNHDA, CDR2 SQIVND (reference sequence). The ends lost 6 bases at V and 3 bases at J; junction bases unmatched: 7. In DNA form, the CDR3 reads TGTGCCAGTAGCAAGACAGGGGTTTACTACGAGCAGTACTTC. It yields the protein CASSKTGVYYEQYF.

The chain uses TRBV5-4 and TRBJ1-6; 7 bases line up with TRBD1. CDR1 is SGHNT and CDR2 is YYREEE in the germline V gene (reference sequence). The CDR3 runs to 15 residues. Losses at the gene ends were 0 bases for V and 10 bases for J; bases not matched to a gene: 7. CDR3 residues: CASSLDGLRGSPLHF. In DNA, the CDR3 is TGTGCCAGCAGCTTGGACGGTCTCAGGGGGTCACCCCTCCACTTT.

This clone was picked up a small number of times. V is TRBV6-1 and J is TRBJ1-1; no definite D call. V shed 6 bases and J shed 6 bases, with 8 bases lying between them. The CDR3 loop spans 11 amino acids. The germline gives CDR1 MNHNS, CDR2 SASEGT. The CDR3 reads CASRQSSEAFF. The CDR3 DNA sequence: TGTGCCAGCAGACAGAGTTCTGAAGCTTTCTTT.

This chain links TRBV5-1 with TRBJ2-7, with D tentatively TRBD1 (5 bases). The CDR3 has 13 residues. Trimming took 0 bases from V and 7 from J, leaving 11 bases between them. Per germline, CDR1 SGHRS and CDR2 YFSETQ. The CDR3 DNA sequence: TGCGCCAGCAGCTTGGTGCAGGGTTGGGAGCAGTACTTC. Its protein is CASSLVQGWEQYF.

This chain joins TRBV6-1 and TRBJ1-2, with TRBD1 identical over 7 bases. This CDR3 region has 15 residues. J was trimmed by 4 bases and V by 7 bases; bases with no gene match: 12. CDR1 and CDR2 from the germline V gene are MNHNS and SASEGT. The CDR3: CASTLSSQGFYGYTF. In DNA form, the CDR3 reads TGTGCCAGCACTCTGTCTTCACAGGGGTTCTATGGCTACACCTTC.

This clone is a singleton in its sample. The V call is TRBV2, the J call TRBJ1-6; D is undetermined. V dropped 7 bases and J dropped 7 bases, with 11 bases sitting between them. The CDR3 runs to 13 residues. CDR1 and CDR2 (germline): SNHLY, FYNNEI. The DNA for the CDR3 is TGTGCCAGCATTGGCGGCAGCAATTCACCCCTCCACTTT. It is translated as CASIGGSNSPLHF.

CDR3 amino acids: CASSSAGSIPYGYTF. Here the CDR3 DNA reads TGTGCCAGCAGCTCCGCGGGATCGATCCCCTATGGCTACACCTTC. The chain joins TRBV5-4 to TRBJ1-2; D remains unclear. Per germline, CDR1 SGHNT and CDR2 YYREEE (reference sequence). V lost 3 bases and J 4 bases, leaving 16 bases between the germline ends. This CDR3 has 15 residues.

The genes are TRBV19 and TRBJ2-7; no firm D call. Germline assignment: CDR1 LNHDA and CDR2 SQIVND (reference sequence). The V end lost 0 bases, the J end lost 4 bases, and 10 bases lay between the germline ends. The CDR3 has 14 residues. Here the CDR3 DNA reads TGTGCCAGTAGTATAGATCTCCGGTTTTACGAGCAGTACTTC. Residues: CASSIDLRFYEQYF.

The chain carries TRBV2 and TRBJ1-5; 7 bases map to TRBD1. Losses at the gene ends were 6 bases for V and 4 bases for J; bases not matched to a gene: 3. CDR1 and CDR2 from the germline V gene are SNHLY and FYNNEI. The CDR3 consists of 13 residues. The CDR3 nucleotides read TGTGCCAGCAGAAGACAGGGTAATCAGCCCCAGCATTTT. Amino acids: CASRRQGNQPQHF.

A few counts support this clone. The rearrangement joins TRBV21-1 to TRBJ1-1. TRBV21-1 is a pseudogene locus. The CDR3 is 15 residues long. The CDR3 reads CASSSPGGRGTEAFF. CDR3 nucleotides: TGTGCCAGCAGCTCCCCAGGCGGGAGGGGCACTGAAGCTTTCTTT.

V is TRBV7-8 and J is TRBJ2-2; 14 bases are shared with TRBD2. Germline loops: CDR1 SGHVS, CDR2 FQNEAQ. The CDR3 spans 17 residues. With 3 bases clipped from V and 4 bases from J, the junction kept 4 bases outside the gene matches. The DNA for the CDR3 is TGTGCCAGCAGCTTCTGGACTAGCGGGGGGCGCACCGGGGAGCTGTTTTTT. As protein: CASSFWTSGGRTGELFF.

The gene calls are TRBV19 and TRBJ1-1; 10 bases align to TRBD1. Germline V gene data show CDR1 as LNHDA and CDR2 as SQIVND (reference sequence). The CDR3 loop spans 18 amino acids. V was pared by 5 bases and J by 1 base, with 13 bases of the junction left unmatched. CDR3 sequence: CASSAGTGDPPGNTEAFF. The CDR3 DNA follows: TGTGCCAGTAGTGCGGGGACAGGGGATCCCCCAGGGAACACTGAAGCTTTCTTT.

This clone has more than one count but fewer than ten. J is TRBJ2-7 and V is TRBV4-1; D remains unclear. Germline assignment: CDR1 MGHRA and CDR2 YSYEKL. The CDR3 is 13 amino acids. V was clipped by 1 base and J by 1 base, with 5 bases between them. CDR3 in DNA: TGCGCCAGCAGCCAAGGTATGTCCTACGAGCAGTACTTC. Its protein product is CASSQGMSYEQYF.

V gene TRBV4-1 combines with J gene TRBJ1-2, with 7 bases matching TRBD1. V shed 4 bases and J 2 bases; nucleotides not matched to a gene: 1. Germline assignment: CDR1 MGHRA and CDR2 YSYEKL. The CDR3 is 13 amino acids. CDR3: CASSRQGNYGYTF. In nucleotides, the CDR3 is TGCGCCAGCAGCCGACAGGGAAACTATGGCTACACCTTC.

The chain uses TRBV11-2 and TRBJ2-3; D is perhaps TRBD1 (5 bases). This CDR3 region has 14 residues. Germline V lookup: CDR1 SGHAT, CDR2 FQNNGV. V gave up 3 bases and J gave up 4 bases, with 11 bases separating them. The CDR3 DNA reads as TGTGCCAGCAGCTTCAATTCAGGGCCAGATACGCAGTATTTT. Encoded protein: CASSFNSGPDTQYF.

Regarding this clone: The junction departs from germline at one end; a sequencing error may be responsible. V is TRBV7-9 and J is TRBJ2-7; perhaps TRBD2 as D (5 bases). The germline CDR1 and CDR2 sequences are SEHNR and FQNEAQ (reference sequence). CDR3 length: 16 amino acids. CDR3 in DNA: TGTTCCAGCAGCTTAGTCGTGGCACGGACTCTATACGAGCAGTACTTC. This translates into CSSSLVVARTLYEQYF.